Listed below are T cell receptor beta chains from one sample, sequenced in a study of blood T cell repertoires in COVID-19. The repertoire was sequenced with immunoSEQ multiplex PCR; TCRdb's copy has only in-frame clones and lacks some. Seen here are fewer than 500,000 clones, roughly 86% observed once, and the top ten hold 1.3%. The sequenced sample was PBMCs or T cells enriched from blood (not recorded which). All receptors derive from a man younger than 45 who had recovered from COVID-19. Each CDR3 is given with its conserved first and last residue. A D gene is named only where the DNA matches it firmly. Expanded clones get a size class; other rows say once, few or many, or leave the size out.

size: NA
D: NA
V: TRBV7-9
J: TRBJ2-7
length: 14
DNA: TGTGCCAGCAGCTTAGAGGGGCTTTCCTACGAGCAGTACTTC
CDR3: CASSLEGLSYEQYF

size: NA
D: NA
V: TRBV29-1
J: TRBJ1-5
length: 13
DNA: TGCAGCGTTGTTGCCGGAGAGGGCCAGCCCCAGCATTTT
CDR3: CSVVAGEGQPQHF

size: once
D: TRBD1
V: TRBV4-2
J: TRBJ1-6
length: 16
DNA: TGTGCCAGCAGCCAAGATGAAGACAGGGGGATTTCACCCCTCCACTTT
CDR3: CASSQDEDRGISPLHF

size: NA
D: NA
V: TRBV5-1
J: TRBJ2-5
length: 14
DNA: TGCGCCAGCAGCGGTTCGCAGGGGTGGGAGACCCAGTACTTC
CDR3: CASSGSQGWETQYF

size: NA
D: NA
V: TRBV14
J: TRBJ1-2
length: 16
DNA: TGTGCCAGCAGCCACCCCAACGAGGGAGGCCACTATGGCTACACCTTC
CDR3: CASSHPNEGGHYGYTF

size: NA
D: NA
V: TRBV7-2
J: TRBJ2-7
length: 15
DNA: TGTGCCAGCAGCTTAGGTGGGGCACGGGTCGACGAGCAGTACTTC
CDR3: CASSLGGARVDEQYF

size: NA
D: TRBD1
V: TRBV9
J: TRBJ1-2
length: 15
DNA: TGTGCCAGCAGCGAATGGGACAGTCCTATGGGGGGCTACACCTTC
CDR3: CASSEWDSPMGGYTF

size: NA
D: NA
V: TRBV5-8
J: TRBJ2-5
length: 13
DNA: TGTGCCAGCAGCTTTGGGCTTGGGGAGACCCAGTACTTC
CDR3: CASSFGLGETQYF

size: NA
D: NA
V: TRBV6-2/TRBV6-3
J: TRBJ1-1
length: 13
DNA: TGTGCCAGCAGTTACGAGGCTTACACTGAAGCTTTCTTT
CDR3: CASSYEAYTEAFF

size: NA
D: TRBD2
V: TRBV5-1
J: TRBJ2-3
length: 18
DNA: TGCGCCAGCAGCTATACCGGGACTAGCGACCTGCGCACAGATACGCAGTATTTT
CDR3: CASSYTGTSDLRTDTQYF

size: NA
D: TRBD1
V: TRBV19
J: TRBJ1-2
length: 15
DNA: TGTGCCAGTAGTACAACCCGACAGGGCTCGAATGGCTACACCTTC
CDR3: CASSTTRQGSNGYTF

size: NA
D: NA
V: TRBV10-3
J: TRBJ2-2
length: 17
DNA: TGTGCCATCAGTGAGCGGGGGGCGCCCGGTTACACCGGGGAGCTGTTTTTT
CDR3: CAISERGAPGYTGELFF

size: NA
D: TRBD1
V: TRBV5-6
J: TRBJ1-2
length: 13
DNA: TGTGCCAGCAGCCTAAGACAGGGGGACGGCTACACCTTC
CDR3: CASSLRQGDGYTF

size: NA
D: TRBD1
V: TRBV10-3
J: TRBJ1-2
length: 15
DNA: TGTGCCATCAACGCCGGGACAGGGGTTCAGGGTGGCTACACCTTC
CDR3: CAINAGTGVQGGYTF

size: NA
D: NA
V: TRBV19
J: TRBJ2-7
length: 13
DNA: TGTGCCAGTAGTCCCGGACAGCCCTACGAGCAGTACTTC
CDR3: CASSPGQPYEQYF